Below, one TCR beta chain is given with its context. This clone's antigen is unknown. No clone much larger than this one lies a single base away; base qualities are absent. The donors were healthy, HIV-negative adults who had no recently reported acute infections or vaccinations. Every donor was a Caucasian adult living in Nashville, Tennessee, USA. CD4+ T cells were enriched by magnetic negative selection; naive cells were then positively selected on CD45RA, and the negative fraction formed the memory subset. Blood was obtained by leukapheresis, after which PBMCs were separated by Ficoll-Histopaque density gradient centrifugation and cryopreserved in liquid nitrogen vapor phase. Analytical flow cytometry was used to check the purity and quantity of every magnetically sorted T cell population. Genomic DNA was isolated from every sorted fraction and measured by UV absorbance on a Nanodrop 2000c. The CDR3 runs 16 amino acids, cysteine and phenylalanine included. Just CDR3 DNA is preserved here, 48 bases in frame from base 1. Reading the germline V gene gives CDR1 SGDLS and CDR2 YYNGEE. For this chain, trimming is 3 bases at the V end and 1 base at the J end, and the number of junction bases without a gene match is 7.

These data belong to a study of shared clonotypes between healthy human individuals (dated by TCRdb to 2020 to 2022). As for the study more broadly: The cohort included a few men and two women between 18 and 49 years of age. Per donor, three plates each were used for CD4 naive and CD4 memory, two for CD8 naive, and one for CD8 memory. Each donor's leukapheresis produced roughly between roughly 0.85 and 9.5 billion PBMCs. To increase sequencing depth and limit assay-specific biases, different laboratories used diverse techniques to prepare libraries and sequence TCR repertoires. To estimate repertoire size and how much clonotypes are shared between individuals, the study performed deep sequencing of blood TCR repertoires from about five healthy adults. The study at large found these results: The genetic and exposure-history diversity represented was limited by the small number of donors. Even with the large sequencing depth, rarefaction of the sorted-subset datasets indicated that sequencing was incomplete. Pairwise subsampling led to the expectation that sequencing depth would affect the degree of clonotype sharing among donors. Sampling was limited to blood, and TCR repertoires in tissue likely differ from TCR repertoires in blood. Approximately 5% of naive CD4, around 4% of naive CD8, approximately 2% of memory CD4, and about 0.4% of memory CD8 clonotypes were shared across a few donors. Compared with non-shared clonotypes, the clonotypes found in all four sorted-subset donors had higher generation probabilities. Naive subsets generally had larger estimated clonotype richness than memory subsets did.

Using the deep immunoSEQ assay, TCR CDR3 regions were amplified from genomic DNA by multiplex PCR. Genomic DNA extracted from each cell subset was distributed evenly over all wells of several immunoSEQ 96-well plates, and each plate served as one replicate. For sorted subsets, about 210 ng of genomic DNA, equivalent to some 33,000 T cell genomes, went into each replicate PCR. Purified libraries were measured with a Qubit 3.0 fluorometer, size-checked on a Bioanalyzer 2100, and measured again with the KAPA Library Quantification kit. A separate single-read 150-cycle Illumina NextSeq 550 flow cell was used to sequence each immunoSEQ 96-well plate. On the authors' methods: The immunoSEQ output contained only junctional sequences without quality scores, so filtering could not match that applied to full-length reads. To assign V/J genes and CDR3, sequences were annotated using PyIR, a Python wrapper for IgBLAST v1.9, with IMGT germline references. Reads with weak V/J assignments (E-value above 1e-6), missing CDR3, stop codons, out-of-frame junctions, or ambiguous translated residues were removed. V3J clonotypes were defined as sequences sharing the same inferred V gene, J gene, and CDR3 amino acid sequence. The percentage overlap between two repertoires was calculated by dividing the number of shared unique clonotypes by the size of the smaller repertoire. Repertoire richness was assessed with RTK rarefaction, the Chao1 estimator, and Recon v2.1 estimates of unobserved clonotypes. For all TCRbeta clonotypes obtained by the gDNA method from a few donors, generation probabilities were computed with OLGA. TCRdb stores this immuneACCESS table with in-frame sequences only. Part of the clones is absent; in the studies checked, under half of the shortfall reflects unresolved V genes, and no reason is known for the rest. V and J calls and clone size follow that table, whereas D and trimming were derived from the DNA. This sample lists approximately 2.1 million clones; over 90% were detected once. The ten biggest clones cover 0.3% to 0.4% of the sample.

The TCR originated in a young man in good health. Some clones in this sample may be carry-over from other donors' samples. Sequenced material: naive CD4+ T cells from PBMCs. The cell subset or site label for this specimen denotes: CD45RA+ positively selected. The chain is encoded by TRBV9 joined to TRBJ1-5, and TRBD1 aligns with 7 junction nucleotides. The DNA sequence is TGTGCCAGCAGCGCTCGTAAACAGGGGAGCAATCAGCCCCAGCATTTT. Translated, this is CASSARKQGSNQPQHF.